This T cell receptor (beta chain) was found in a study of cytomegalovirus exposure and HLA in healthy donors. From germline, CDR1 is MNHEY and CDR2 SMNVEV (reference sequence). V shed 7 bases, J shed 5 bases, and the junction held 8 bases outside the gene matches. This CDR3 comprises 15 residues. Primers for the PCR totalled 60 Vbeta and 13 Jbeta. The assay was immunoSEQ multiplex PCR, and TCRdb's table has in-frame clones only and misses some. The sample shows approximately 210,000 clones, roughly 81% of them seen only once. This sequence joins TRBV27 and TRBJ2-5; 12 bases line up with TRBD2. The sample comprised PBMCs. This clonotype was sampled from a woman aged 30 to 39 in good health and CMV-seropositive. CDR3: CASTRLAGEKETQYF. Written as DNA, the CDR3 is TGTGCCAGCACCAGACTAGCGGGGGAAAAGGAGACCCAGTACTTC.